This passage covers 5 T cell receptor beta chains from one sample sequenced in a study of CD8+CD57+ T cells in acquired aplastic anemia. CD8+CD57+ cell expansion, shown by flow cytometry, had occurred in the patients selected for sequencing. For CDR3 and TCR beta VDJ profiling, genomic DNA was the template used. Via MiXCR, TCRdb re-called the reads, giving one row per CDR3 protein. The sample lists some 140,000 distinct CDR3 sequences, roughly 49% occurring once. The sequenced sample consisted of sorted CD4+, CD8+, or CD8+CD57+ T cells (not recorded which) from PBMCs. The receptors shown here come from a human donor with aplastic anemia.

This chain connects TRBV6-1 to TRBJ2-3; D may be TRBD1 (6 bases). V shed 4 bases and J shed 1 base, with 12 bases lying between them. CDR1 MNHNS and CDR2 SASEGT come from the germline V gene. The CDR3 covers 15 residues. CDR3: CASSGASGGTDTQYF. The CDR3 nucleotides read TGTGCCAGCAGTGGAGCGTCAGGGGGCACAGATACGCAGTATTTT.

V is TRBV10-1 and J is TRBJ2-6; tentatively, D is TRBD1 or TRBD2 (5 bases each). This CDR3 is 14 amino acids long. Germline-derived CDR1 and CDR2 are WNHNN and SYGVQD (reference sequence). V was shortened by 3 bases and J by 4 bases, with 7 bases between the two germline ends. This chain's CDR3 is CASSEGDGANVLTF. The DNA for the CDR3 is TGCGCCAGCAGTGAAGGGGACGGGGCCAACGTCCTGACTTTC.

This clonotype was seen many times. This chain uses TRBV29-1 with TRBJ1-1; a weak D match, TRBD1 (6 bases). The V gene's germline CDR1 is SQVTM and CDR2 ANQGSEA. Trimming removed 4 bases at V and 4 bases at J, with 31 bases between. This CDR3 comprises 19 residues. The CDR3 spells CSVVGLRGGRSRAGTEAFF. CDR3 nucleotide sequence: TGCAGCGTTGTAGGCCTCCGGGGGGGGCGGAGCAGGGCGGGCACTGAAGCTTTCTTT.

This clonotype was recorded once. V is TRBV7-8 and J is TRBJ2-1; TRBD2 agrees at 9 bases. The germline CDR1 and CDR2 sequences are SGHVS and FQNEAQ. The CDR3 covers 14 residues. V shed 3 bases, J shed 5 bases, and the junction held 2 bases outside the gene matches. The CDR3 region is CASSLAGGHNEQFF. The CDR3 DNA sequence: TGTGCCAGCAGCTTGGCGGGGGGGCACAATGAGCAGTTCTTC. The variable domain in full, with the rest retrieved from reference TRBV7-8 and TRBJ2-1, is GAGVSQSPRYKVAKRGQDVALRCDPISGHVSLFWYQQALGQGPEFLTYFQNEAQLDKSGLPSDRFFAERPEGSVSTLKIQRTQQEDSAVYLCASSLAGGHNEQFFGPGTRLTVL.

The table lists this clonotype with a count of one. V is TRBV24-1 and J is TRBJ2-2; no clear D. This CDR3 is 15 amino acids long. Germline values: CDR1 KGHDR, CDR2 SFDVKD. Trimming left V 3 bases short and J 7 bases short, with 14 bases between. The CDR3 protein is CATSDAGPVGGELFF. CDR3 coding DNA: TGTGCCACCAGTGATGCCGGACCAGTGGGCGGGGAGCTGTTTTTT.